This T cell receptor (beta chain) was recovered during a study of blood T cell repertoires in COVID-19. Turning to the study itself: Acute and convalescent COVID-19 samples came from the United States, Italy and Spain.

In the original processing: By means of reference gene primer amplification, nucleated cell counts were estimated. Measured with immunoSEQ multiplex PCR; TCRdb has only the in-frame clones, and not every one. V and J calls plus clone size are reproduced from that table; the DNA served to infer D and trimming. The sample holds about 18,000 clones, about nine tenths seen once. CDR1 is SGHTA, CDR2 FQGNSA, per germline. The CDR3 extends over 12 amino acids. The V gene lost 6 bases and the J gene lost 7 bases, with 12 bases spanning the gap. The sequence derives from a woman younger than 45 who had recovered from COVID-19. Sample: PBMCs or T cells enriched from blood (not recorded which). The V gene is TRBV7-2, the J gene TRBJ1-2; tentative D call: TRBD1 (5 bases). The CDR3 loop reads CASRPRDRGYTF. The CDR3 DNA follows: TGTGCCAGCAGGCCCAGGGATCGTGGCTACACCTTC.